This TCR beta chain stems from a study of regulatory T cells in long-lasting Graves disease. Time point here: newly diagnosed GD, antithyroid drugs for less than 3 months. TCR sequences were obtained from RNA taken from PBMCs. Patient provenance is recorded as an endocrinology department in Xi'an, China. Arm-PCR with iRepertoire HTBI primers amplified the CDR3 regions for these TCR beta libraries. TCRdb reanalysed the multiplex PCR reads using MiXCR and keeps one entry per CDR3 protein. The table records under 250,000 distinct CDR3 sequences, roughly a fifth of them present only once. V shed 5 bases and J 2 bases; nucleotides not matched to a gene: 3. The length of the CDR3 is 15 residues. Per the germline V gene, CDR1 is SGHTA and CDR2 is FQGNSA.

The TCR sequence derives from a female donor with Graves disease. The chain recombines TRBV7-2 with TRBJ2-3, with 11 nucleotides matching TRBD2. Here the sequenced sample was peripheral blood mononuclear cells (PBMCs), taken at new diagnosis, from a patient treated with antithyroid drugs. CDR3 amino acids: CASSQLAGDTDTQYF. The CDR3 nucleotides are TGTGCCAGCAGCCAACTAGCGGGAGACACAGATACGCAGTATTTT.